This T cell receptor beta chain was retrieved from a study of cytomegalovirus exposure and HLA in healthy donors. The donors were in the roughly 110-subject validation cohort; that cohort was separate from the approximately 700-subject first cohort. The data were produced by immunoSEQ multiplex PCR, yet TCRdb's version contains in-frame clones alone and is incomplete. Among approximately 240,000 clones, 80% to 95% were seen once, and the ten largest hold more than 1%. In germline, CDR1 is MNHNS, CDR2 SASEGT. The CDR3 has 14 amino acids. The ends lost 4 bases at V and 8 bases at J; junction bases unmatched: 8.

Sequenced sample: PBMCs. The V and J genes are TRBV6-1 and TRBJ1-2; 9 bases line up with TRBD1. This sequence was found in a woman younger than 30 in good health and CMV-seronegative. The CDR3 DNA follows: TGTGCCAGCAGTGGTACACAGGGGGCTTTAGGCTACACCTTC. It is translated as CASSGTQGALGYTF.